These 20 T cell receptor beta chains share one sample of origin, sequenced in a study of T cell repertoires in cytomegalovirus infection. TCRdb analysed the reads with MiXCR anew, one entry per CDR3 protein. The repertoire holds around 500,000 distinct CDR3 sequences, with roughly 42% as singletons. These TCRs are of unknown antigen specificity. The input for sequencing was cultured PBMCs, taken from culture after CMV antigen stimulation. All receptors come from a human donor in good health (CMV status not recorded). Some clones in this sample may be carry-over from other donors' samples.

This clonotype occurred a few times. The chain carries TRBV7-9 and TRBJ2-2, with D perhaps matching TRBD2 (6 bases). Germline CDR1 is SEHNR and CDR2 is FQNEAQ (reference sequence). V dropped 5 bases and J dropped 1 base, with 11 bases sitting between them. CDR3 size: 15 residues. CDR3 in DNA: TGTGCCAGCAGCCCTTGGAGGGTGAACACCGGGGAGCTGTTTTTT. The encoded protein is CASSPWRVNTGELFF.

The V and J genes are TRBV11-2 and TRBJ1-3; TRBD1 aligns across 8 bases. The junction had 5 bases not matched to a gene; V was cut back by 6 bases and J by 7 bases. CDR3 length equals 13 residues. Germline CDR1 and CDR2: SGHAT and FQNNGV. CDR3 sequence (DNA): TGTGCCAGCAGTCCGGGACAGGCGAACACCATATATTTT. Amino acids: CASSPGQANTIYF.

The gene calls are TRBV6-6 and TRBJ2-3; D is unclear. CDR1 and CDR2 from the germline V gene are MNHNY and SVGAGI (reference sequence). The CDR3 runs 13 residues. Trimming cost V 5 bases and J 2 bases, with 8 bases left between them. CDR3 protein: CASSEKNTDTQYF. As DNA, the CDR3 is TGTGCCAGCAGTGAGAAGAACACAGATACGCAGTATTTT.

This rearrangement joins TRBV5-1 to TRBJ2-7; a possible D gene is TRBD1 (5 bases). CDR1 SGHRS and CDR2 YFSETQ come from the germline V gene. This CDR3 region has 14 residues. V was clipped by 6 bases and J by 0 bases, with 13 bases between them. CDR3 region: CASKETANSYEQYF. The CDR3 DNA sequence: TGCGCCAGCAAGGAGACAGCCAACTCCTACGAGCAGTACTTC.

The genes are TRBV19 and TRBJ2-6; D is ambiguous. CDR3 length: 15 amino acids. V lost 9 bases to trimming and J lost 2 bases, with 14 bases between them. Germline CDR1 reads LNHDA; CDR2 reads SQIVND (reference sequence). The CDR3 DNA reads as TGTGCCAGCGGGTACTTAATCGCTGGGGCCAACGTCCTGACTTTC. It encodes CASGYLIAGANVLTF.

This clonotype came up many times. The J gene is TRBJ2-3, the V gene TRBV29-1; D not certain. The CDR3 contains 16 residues. Trimming took 1 base from V and 2 from J, leaving 16 bases between them. The germline gives CDR1 SQVTM, CDR2 ANQGSEA. The CDR3 loop is CSVEAPSTDITDTQYF. CDR3 DNA: TGCAGCGTTGAAGCGCCCTCCACGGATATCACAGATACGCAGTATTTT.

The CDR3 spells CASRVRGTGELFF. In DNA, the CDR3 is TGTGCCAGCCGGGTACGCGGAACCGGGGAGCTGTTTTTT. The rearrangement joins TRBV28 to TRBJ2-2; no clear D. Germline-derived CDR1 and CDR2 are MDHEN and SYDVKM. The CDR3 consists of 13 residues. V lost 8 bases, J lost 5 bases, and 12 bases lay in between.

This clonotype was observed a handful of times. The chain's CDR3 is CASSPQGYTGELFF. The CDR3 coding sequence is TGTGCCAGCAGCCCCCAGGGGTACACCGGGGAGCTGTTTTTT. The V and J genes are TRBV6-2 or TRBV6-3 and TRBJ2-2, with D perhaps TRBD1 (6 bases). V was cut by 6 bases and J by 3 bases, with 11 bases left in between. Per germline, CDR1 MNHEY and CDR2 SVGEGT. This CDR3 has 14 amino acids.

V usage is TRBV12-3 or TRBV12-4 and J usage is TRBJ2-1, with D maybe TRBD2 (6 bases). This CDR3 has 17 amino acids. Trimming pared 1 base from V and 5 bases from J, leaving 18 bases between. CDR3 in DNA: TGTGCCAGCAGTTTAGTGCCGGGGCGGGGCAATCACAATGAGCAGTTCTTC. Translated, it gives CASSLVPGRGNHNEQFF.

Of note for this clonotype: An end of the junction differs from the germline gene, which may be a read error. The V gene is TRBV7-2, the J gene TRBJ1-3; D not certain. The germline V gene encodes CDR1 SGHTA and CDR2 FQGNSA. This CDR3 comprises 14 residues. The CDR3 reads CASSVAESGNTIYF. CDR3 nucleotides: TGTGCCAGCAGCGTAGCGGAAAGCGGAAACACCATATATTTT.

The genes are TRBV11-2 and TRBJ2-5; the D gene is possibly TRBD2 (6 bases). CDR3 length equals 15 residues. Germline loops: CDR1 SGHAT, CDR2 FQNNGV. V was shortened by 6 bases and J by 4 bases, with 18 bases between the two germline ends. CDR3 in DNA: TGTGCCAGCAGGAAAATCTGGGGGGTTGTAGAGACCCAGTACTTC. This sequence encodes CASRKIWGVVETQYF.

This clonotype was picked up a small number of times. V and J are TRBV6-8 and TRBJ1-5; D is unresolved. The CDR3 is 17 residues long. Trimming left V 0 bases short and J 6 bases short, with 18 bases between. The germline V gene has CDR1 MNHGY and CDR2 SAAAGT. The CDR3 protein is CASSYSKVSGIGQPQHF. The CDR3 DNA sequence: TGTGCCAGCAGTTACTCGAAGGTCTCGGGGATTGGTCAGCCCCAGCATTTT.

This clonotype was seen a few times. The J gene is TRBJ2-7, the V gene TRBV6-2 or TRBV6-3, with D possibly matching TRBD1 (6 bases). Germline values: CDR1 MNHEY, CDR2 SVGEGT. The CDR3 covers 11 residues. The CDR3 loop reads CVSGTNYEQYF. The CDR3 region has the DNA TGTGTCTCCGGGACAAATTACGAGCAGTACTTC.

This clonotype was seen only a few times. V is TRBV7-2 and J is TRBJ2-5; the match to TRBD2 covers 8 bases. Germline loops: CDR1 SGHTA, CDR2 FQGNSA. The CDR3 is 14 residues long. The ends lost 5 bases at V and 2 bases at J; junction bases unmatched: 4. DNA for the CDR3: TGTGCCAGCAGCCTCAGCGGGAGTCAAGAGACCCAGTACTTC. The encoded protein is CASSLSGSQETQYF.

The chain couples TRBV7-8 to TRBJ2-1; the match to TRBD1 covers 9 bases. Germline-derived CDR1 and CDR2 are SGHVS and FQNEAQ. Losses at the gene ends were 2 bases for V and 9 bases for J; bases not matched to a gene: 8. This CDR3 contains 15 residues. CDR3: CASSLWRDREVEQFF. CDR3 DNA sequence: TGTGCCAGCAGCTTATGGCGGGACAGGGAGGTTGAGCAGTTCTTC. Variable domain in full (rest from reference TRBV7-8 and TRBJ2-1): GAGVSQSPRYKVAKRGQDVALRCDPISGHVSLFWYQQALGQGPEFLTYFQNEAQLDKSGLPSDRFFAERPEGSVSTLKIQRTQQEDSAVYLCASSLWRDREVEQFFGPGTRLTVL.

This clonotype appeared a few times. The V call is TRBV30, the J call TRBJ2-6; D uncertain. Germline CDR1 reads GTSNPN; CDR2 reads SVGIG (reference sequence). The CDR3 sequence is 15 residues long. V lost 0 bases and J 0 bases, leaving 6 bases between the germline ends. The CDR3 DNA reads TGTGCCTGGAGTGTGGGAATCTCTGGGGCCAACGTCCTGACTTTC. Residues: CAWSVGISGANVLTF.

This clonotype came up many times. The rearrangement uses TRBV7-2 and TRBJ2-3; D is uncertain. There are 14 residues in the CDR3. The germline V gene encodes CDR1 SGHTA and CDR2 FQGNSA. V was clipped by 5 bases and J by 0 bases, with 9 bases between them. CDR3 region: CASSQILSTDTQYF. The CDR3 DNA reads as TGTGCCAGCAGCCAGATCTTAAGCACAGATACGCAGTATTTT.

The rearrangement joins TRBV12-3 or TRBV12-4 to TRBJ1-4; D unclear. V was pared by 3 bases and J by 3 bases, with 8 bases between. The CDR3 has 14 residues. The CDR3 DNA is TGTGCCAGCAGTTTGAGGCAGGCTAATGAAAAACTGTTTTTT. It translates to CASSLRQANEKLFF.

This clonotype was detected only once. The V call is TRBV4-1, the J call TRBJ2-7; D possibly matches TRBD1 or TRBD2 (6 bases each). Trimming removed 4 bases at V and 7 bases at J, with 23 bases between. CDR3 length: 16 residues. Germline V lookup: CDR1 MGHRA, CDR2 YSYEKL. CDR3 DNA: TGCGCCAGCAGCCTCCGATCGGGCGGGACACCTGGAGAGCAGTACTTC. Translating it yields CASSLRSGGTPGEQYF.

This clonotype was picked up a small number of times. The chain has TRBV7-2 and TRBJ2-7, with D perhaps matching TRBD1 (5 bases). Trimming pared 2 bases from V and 1 base from J, leaving 15 bases between. The CDR3 has 16 residues. CDR1 SGHTA and CDR2 FQGNSA come from the germline V gene. Here the CDR3 DNA reads TGTGCCAGCAGCTTACAGTCCCAGGGATCTTCCTACGAGCAGTACTTC. Residues: CASSLQSQGSSYEQYF. The variable domain in full, completed from reference TRBV7-2 and TRBJ2-7, reads GAGVSQSPSNKVTEKGKDVELRCDPISGHTALYWYRQSLGQGLEFLIYFQGNSAPDKSGLPSDRFSAERTGGSVSTLTIQRTQQEDSAVYLCASSLQSQGSSYEQYFGPGTRLTVT.